Shown below are 28 T cell receptor beta chains from a single sample sequenced in a study of blood T cells in healthy people across ages. Using a J-beta primer mix together with a sample-barcoded 5' primer, a second PCR was run for roughly 7 to 11 cycles. TCRdb ran MiXCR on the 5' RACE reads and lists one entry per CDR3 protein. The profile shows around 1,500,000 distinct CDR3 sequences, 28% of them singletons. Sequencing was carried out using blood. All receptors derive from a woman between 25 and 40 years old in good health.

The chain joins TRBV12-3 or TRBV12-4 to TRBJ1-6; tentative D call: TRBD1 (6 bases). V was clipped by 6 bases and J by 11 bases, with 17 bases between them. The CDR3 totals 14 residues. Here the CDR3 reads CASSPWGGSAPLHF. The CDR3 DNA follows: TGTGCCAGCAGCCCGTGGGGGGGCAGCGCACCCCTCCACTTT.

This clonotype appeared a few times. This chain connects TRBV6-2 or TRBV6-3 to TRBJ2-2, with D maybe TRBD2 (5 bases). Looked up from germline, CDR1 is MNHEY and CDR2 is SVGEGT. This CDR3 is 15 amino acids long. V was cut by 1 base and J by 5 bases, with 11 bases left in between. The CDR3 is CASSYWRVTTGELFF. CDR3 nucleotide sequence: TGTGCCAGCAGTTACTGGCGGGTCACTACCGGGGAGCTGTTTTTT.

This clonotype was recorded a few times. Possible read error: a much larger clone is one base away. The CDR3 DNA reads as TGTGCCAACAGTTTCGGTTGGGGAAACAGCTATGGCTACACCTTC. Translating gives CANSFGWGNSYGYTF. The rearrangement uses TRBV12-3 or TRBV12-4 and TRBJ1-2; D is unclear. CDR3 length equals 15 residues.

The chain joins TRBV18 to TRBJ2-3, with D unresolved. The V gene lost 3 bases and the J gene lost 10 bases, with 14 bases spanning the gap. Germline V gene lookup returns CDR1 KGHSH and CDR2 LQKENI. The CDR3 is made up of 13 amino acids. The CDR3 loop is CASSPSTQEAQYF. CDR3 nucleotides: TGTGCCAGCTCACCGTCGACCCAAGAAGCGCAGTATTTT.

The V gene is TRBV20-1, the J gene TRBJ2-7, with no clear D. Trimming shortened V by 5 bases and J by 3 bases, and 14 bases separated the two germline ends. This CDR3 spans 13 amino acids. Germline lookup yields CDR1 DFQATT and CDR2 SNEGSKA (reference sequence). CDR3 region: CSAGRQELYEQYF. CDR3 DNA: TGCAGTGCTGGTAGGCAGGAGCTCTACGAGCAGTACTTC.

The J gene is TRBJ1-1, the V gene TRBV11-2; D is undetermined. The CDR3 is 15 amino acids. Germline CDR1 reads SGHAT; CDR2 reads FQNNGV. V gave up 5 bases and J gave up 0 bases, with 13 bases separating them. CDR3 loop: CASSVGVVLNTEAFF. DNA for the CDR3: TGTGCCAGCAGCGTCGGGGTAGTTTTGAACACTGAAGCTTTCTTT.

V and J are TRBV5-1 and TRBJ2-7; D is possibly TRBD1 (6 bases). In germline, CDR1 is SGHRS, CDR2 YFSETQ. Trimming took 3 bases from V and 5 from J, leaving 15 bases between them. This CDR3 contains 14 residues. Written as DNA, the CDR3 is TGCGCCAGCAGCTGGTCGCCAGGGGTCGACGAGCAGTACTTC. This encodes CASSWSPGVDEQYF. The complete variable domain, with remaining parts taken from reference TRBV5-1 and TRBJ2-7, reads KAGVTQTPRYLIKTRGQQVTLSCSPISGHRSVSWYQQTPGQGLQFLFEYFSETQRNKGNFPGRFSGRQFSNSRSEMNVSTLELGDSALYLCASSWSPGVDEQYFGPGTRLTVT.

The chain is built from TRBV7-2 and TRBJ1-2; D is ambiguous. Germline lookup yields CDR1 SGHTA and CDR2 FQGNSA. The ends were cut back, 6 bases at V and 0 bases at J, with 11 bases in the middle. The CDR3 has 14 amino acids. The CDR3 region has the DNA TGTGCCAGCAGGCCGATGGAAACTAACTATGGCTACACCTTC. This gives the protein CASRPMETNYGYTF.

The rearrangement uses TRBV3-1 and TRBJ2-1; D is unresolved. The germline CDR1 and CDR2 sequences are LGHDT and YNNKEL (reference sequence). The CDR3 contains 15 residues. The V end lost 0 bases, the J end lost 3 bases, and 9 bases lay between the germline ends. The CDR3 region has the DNA TGTGCCAGCAGCCAAGATCGGTTAGGCTACAATGAGCAGTTCTTC. It specifies CASSQDRLGYNEQFF.

This clonotype was observed at least ten times. This sequence joins TRBV5-1 and TRBJ2-3; TRBD2 matches 10 bases. Germline CDR1 is SGHRS and CDR2 is YFSETQ. Losses at the gene ends were 4 bases for V and 5 bases for J; bases not matched to a gene: 7. The CDR3 has 15 amino acids. Here the CDR3 reads CASSATSGFLDTQYF. As DNA, the CDR3 is TGCGCCAGCAGCGCGACTAGCGGGTTCCTAGATACGCAGTATTTT. The complete variable domain, with remaining parts taken from reference TRBV5-1 and TRBJ2-3, reads KAGVTQTPRYLIKTRGQQVTLSCSPISGHRSVSWYQQTPGQGLQFLFEYFSETQRNKGNFPGRFSGRQFSNSRSEMNVSTLELGDSALYLCASSATSGFLDTQYFGPGTRLTVL.

The rearrangement joins TRBV6-2 or TRBV6-3 to TRBJ2-3; D may be TRBD2 (6 bases). Per the germline V gene, CDR1 is MNHEY and CDR2 is SVGEGT. The CDR3 sequence is 18 residues long. The V end was cut by 3 bases, the J end by 3 bases, with 22 bases between. This CDR3 is CASSYGTDSGVSTDTQYF. DNA of the CDR3: TGTGCCAGCAGTTATGGGACTGACTCGGGAGTGAGTACAGATACGCAGTATTTT.

The rearrangement links TRBV20-1 to TRBJ2-3; no reliable D call. The germline V and J ends were trimmed by 4 bases and 6 bases, with 8 bases remaining between them. Germline V gene data show CDR1 as DFQATT and CDR2 as SNEGSKA (reference sequence). CDR3 length: 11 amino acids. This CDR3 reads CSAIPVDTQYF. In nucleotides, the CDR3 is TGCAGTGCTATACCGGTGGATACGCAGTATTTT.

This clonotype occurred many times. This chain connects TRBV7-2 to TRBJ2-7; D is uncertain. Germline lookup yields CDR1 SGHTA and CDR2 FQGNSA. V lost 1 base to trimming and J lost 4 bases, with 8 bases between them. CDR3 length: 13 amino acids. The CDR3: CASSLVWDYEQYF. In DNA form, the CDR3 reads TGTGCCAGCAGCTTAGTTTGGGATTACGAGCAGTACTTC.

Only a few counts were recorded for this clonotype. At one end, the junction sequence differs from germline, possibly due to a read error. The chain has TRBV4-3 and TRBJ2-7; 10 bases are a match to TRBD1. Per germline, CDR1 LGHNA and CDR2 YSLEER. There are 14 residues in the CDR3. The CDR3 sequence: CASGQGQGRYEQYF. CDR3 sequence (DNA): TGCGCCAGCGGCCAGGGACAGGGGAGGTACGAGCAGTACTTC.

This clonotype appeared many times. This chain joins TRBV7-2 and TRBJ1-5, with 8 bases lining up with TRBD1. The CDR3 sequence is 15 residues long. CDR1 and CDR2 (germline): SGHTA, FQGNSA. V lost 5 bases, J lost 4 bases, and 7 bases stayed unmatched. CDR3 in amino acids: CASSPDRVENQPQHF. The CDR3 region has the DNA TGTGCCAGCAGCCCGGACAGGGTAGAGAATCAGCCCCAGCATTTT. Filled out from reference TRBV7-2 and TRBJ1-5, the complete variable domain reads GAGVSQSPSNKVTEKGKDVELRCDPISGHTALYWYRQSLGQGLEFLIYFQGNSAPDKSGLPSDRFSAERTGGSVSTLTIQRTQQEDSAVYLCASSPDRVENQPQHFGDGTRLSIL.

This CDR3 reads CASSWSLGTRVEEQFF. The CDR3 bases are TGTGCCAGCAGTTGGAGTTTAGGGACGAGGGTTGAGGAGCAGTTCTTC. V and J are TRBV6-2 or TRBV6-3 and TRBJ2-1; TRBD1 or TRBD2 may be the D gene (5 bases each). Trimming removed 4 bases from V and 10 bases from J, with 23 bases in between. This CDR3 is 16 amino acids long. Germline V gene data show CDR1 as MNHEY and CDR2 as SVGEGT.

The chain combines TRBV14 with TRBJ2-7, with D possibly matching TRBD2 (5 bases). Germline values: CDR1 SGHDN, CDR2 FVKESK. There are 14 residues in the CDR3. The V end lost 5 bases, the J end lost 12 bases, and 23 bases lay between the germline ends. CDR3 sequence reads: CASSDTRLRETRYF. The DNA of the CDR3 is TGTGCCAGCAGCGATACTAGACTCCGAGAGACCCGGTACTTC.

The rearrangement uses TRBV12-3 or TRBV12-4 and TRBJ1-1; 7 bases are shared with TRBD1. This CDR3 has 14 residues. Trimming removed 11 bases from V and 0 bases from J; junction bases left unmatched: 9. This CDR3 reads CARTLQGVNTEAFF. In nucleotides, the CDR3 is TGTGCCCGAACCCTCCAGGGGGTGAACACTGAAGCTTTCTTT.

The chain is built from TRBV20-1 and TRBJ1-4, with D maybe TRBD1 (6 bases). The CDR3 has 13 residues. CDR1 DFQATT and CDR2 SNEGSKA come from the germline V gene (reference sequence). With 5 bases removed from V and 4 bases from J, the gap between germline ends came to 11 bases. The CDR3 protein is CSAPRQDNEKLFF. The CDR3 DNA follows: TGCAGTGCTCCCAGACAGGATAATGAAAAACTGTTTTTT.

This sequence joins TRBV27 and TRBJ2-4, with 7 bases that match TRBD2. This CDR3 has 13 residues. V was clipped by 3 bases and J by 9 bases; unmatched bases: 5. Per the germline V gene, CDR1 is MNHEY and CDR2 is SMNVEV (reference sequence). DNA for the CDR3: TGTGCCAGCAGTTTCCGGGGGGTAGGCATTCAGTACTTC. Its translation is CASSFRGVGIQYF.

This chain uses TRBV20-1 with TRBJ2-3, with D possibly matching TRBD2 (6 bases). The CDR3 consists of 15 residues. V dropped 3 bases and J dropped 4 bases, with 17 bases sitting between them. Germline CDR1 and CDR2: DFQATT and SNEGSKA (reference sequence). CDR3 residues: CSASGGRVIADTQYF. Here the CDR3 DNA reads TGCAGTGCTAGTGGGGGGAGAGTTATCGCAGATACGCAGTATTTT.

V and J are TRBV6-2 or TRBV6-3 and TRBJ2-7; 10 bases align to TRBD1. Per germline, CDR1 MNHEY and CDR2 SVGEGT. Unmatched junction bases numbered 13, after V lost 6 bases and J lost 5 bases. The length of the CDR3 is 16 residues. CDR3 nucleotides: TGTGCCAGCAGGGACACAGCCGGGACAGGGGCCCACGAGCAGTACTTC. This sequence encodes CASRDTAGTGAHEQYF.

The chain has TRBV3-1 and TRBJ2-5, with D possibly matching TRBD2 (5 bases). V gave up 6 bases and J gave up 6 bases, with 17 bases separating them. The length of the CDR3 is 14 residues. Germline V CDR1 and CDR2: LGHDT, YNNKEL (reference sequence). The chain's CDR3 is CASRMNGNGKTQYF. CDR3 nucleotide sequence: TGTGCCAGCAGGATGAATGGGAACGGGAAGACCCAGTACTTC.

This clonotype appeared many times. J is TRBJ2-1 and V is TRBV7-2; possibly TRBD2 for D (5 bases). Trimming took 7 bases from V and 7 from J, leaving 17 bases between them. This CDR3 is 14 amino acids long. Germline assignment: CDR1 SGHTA and CDR2 FQGNSA. The CDR3 bases are TGTGCCAGCACCACCGTGAAGGAGGCTAATGAGCAGTTCTTC. Encoded protein: CASTTVKEANEQFF. Full variable domain (outside the CDR3, taken from reference TRBV7-2 and TRBJ2-1): GAGVSQSPSNKVTEKGKDVELRCDPISGHTALYWYRQSLGQGLEFLIYFQGNSAPDKSGLPSDRFSAERTGGSVSTLTIQRTQQEDSAVYLCASTTVKEANEQFFGPGTRLTVL.

This clonotype was seen only a few times. The V and J genes are TRBV7-2 and TRBJ1-1, with TRBD1 matching over 9 bases. The V gene's germline CDR1 is SGHTA and CDR2 FQGNSA. With V trimmed by 4 bases and J by 1 base, 4 bases remained unmatched. The CDR3 is made up of 15 amino acids. The CDR3 loop is CASSSPDRGNTEAFF. CDR3 sequence (DNA): TGTGCCAGCAGCTCGCCGGACAGGGGGAACACTGAAGCTTTCTTT.

This clonotype has only a few counts. The chain uses TRBV6-5 and TRBJ2-2; D perhaps matches TRBD2 (5 bases). The germline V gene encodes CDR1 MNHEY and CDR2 SVGAGI. The V end lost 6 bases, the J end lost 5 bases, and 10 bases lay between the germline ends. The CDR3 runs 13 residues. For the CDR3, the DNA is TGTGCCAGCAGGGACCCGGGGACCGGGGAGCTGTTTTTT. Encoded protein: CASRDPGTGELFF.

This chain connects TRBV2 to TRBJ1-6; the D is unclear. Germline CDR1 and CDR2: SNHLY and FYNNEI. V was pared by 7 bases and J by 7 bases, with 14 bases between. The CDR3 is made up of 14 amino acids. The CDR3 DNA reads TGTGCCAGCACCTGGGTCGGAGCAAATTCACCCCTCCACTTT. It yields the protein CASTWVGANSPLHF.

The rearrangement joins TRBV30 to TRBJ2-1; TRBD1 agrees at 8 bases. Looked up from germline, CDR1 is GTSNPN and CDR2 is SVGIG (reference sequence). The CDR3 covers 11 residues. The V gene end was trimmed by 7 bases and the J gene end by 10 bases; junction bases not matched to a gene: 6. The CDR3 DNA reads as TGTGCCTTGCAACAGGGGGGCGAGCAGTTCTTC. This codes for CALQQGGEQFF.